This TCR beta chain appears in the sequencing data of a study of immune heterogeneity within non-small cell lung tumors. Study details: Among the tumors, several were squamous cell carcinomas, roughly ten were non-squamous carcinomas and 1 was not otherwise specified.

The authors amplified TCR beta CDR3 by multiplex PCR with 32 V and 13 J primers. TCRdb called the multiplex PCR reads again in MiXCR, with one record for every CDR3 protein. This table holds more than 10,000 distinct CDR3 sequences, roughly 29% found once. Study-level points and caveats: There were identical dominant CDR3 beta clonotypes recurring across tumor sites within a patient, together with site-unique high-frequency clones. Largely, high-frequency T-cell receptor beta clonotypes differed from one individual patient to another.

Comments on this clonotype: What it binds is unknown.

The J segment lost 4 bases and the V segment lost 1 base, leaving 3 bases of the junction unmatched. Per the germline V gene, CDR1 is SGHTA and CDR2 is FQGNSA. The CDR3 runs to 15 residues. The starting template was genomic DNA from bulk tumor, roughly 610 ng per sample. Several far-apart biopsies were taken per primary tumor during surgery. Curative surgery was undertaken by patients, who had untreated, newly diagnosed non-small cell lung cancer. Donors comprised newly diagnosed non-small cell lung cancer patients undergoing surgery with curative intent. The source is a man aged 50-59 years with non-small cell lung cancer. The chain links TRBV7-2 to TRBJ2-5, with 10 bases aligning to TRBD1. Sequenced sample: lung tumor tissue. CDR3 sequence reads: CASSLVGQGVETQYF. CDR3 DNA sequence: TGTGCCAGCAGCTTAGTTGGACAGGGGGTAGAGACCCAGTACTTC.